The TCR beta chain under discussion was sequenced for a study of control samples from healthy donors and cancer patients. From germline, CDR1 is GTSNPN and CDR2 SVGIG (reference sequence). V lost 8 bases to trimming and J lost 0 bases, with 17 bases between them. The CDR3 covers 16 residues. Only one count was recorded for this clone. The method was immunoSEQ multiplex PCR; TCRdb's version includes in-frame clones alone and lacks a portion of them. The profile covers 75,000 to 100,000 clones, with around 88% appearing a single time and roughly 14% taken by the ten largest. Sample: blood. This receptor was identified in a man aged 25 to 40 in good health. This rearrangement joins TRBV30 to TRBJ2-6; D is tentatively TRBD1 or TRBD2 (6 bases each). CDR3 in amino acids: CAGRWGALSGANVLTF. DNA of the CDR3: TGTGCCGGTCGATGGGGGGCCCTCTCTGGGGCCAACGTCCTGACTTTC.